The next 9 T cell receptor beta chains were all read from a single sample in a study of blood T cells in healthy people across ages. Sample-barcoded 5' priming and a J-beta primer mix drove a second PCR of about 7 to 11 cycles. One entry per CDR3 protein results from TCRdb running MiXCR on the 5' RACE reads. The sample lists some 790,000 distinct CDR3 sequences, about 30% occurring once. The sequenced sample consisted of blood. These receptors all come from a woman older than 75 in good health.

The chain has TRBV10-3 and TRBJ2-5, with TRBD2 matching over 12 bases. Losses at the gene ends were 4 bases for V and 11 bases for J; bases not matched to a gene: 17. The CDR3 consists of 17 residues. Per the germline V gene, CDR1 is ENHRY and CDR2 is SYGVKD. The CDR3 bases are TGTGCCATCAGTGGAAAGGGACTAGCGGGTCGACTGACTGAGCAGTACTTC. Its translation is CAISGKGLAGRLTEQYF.

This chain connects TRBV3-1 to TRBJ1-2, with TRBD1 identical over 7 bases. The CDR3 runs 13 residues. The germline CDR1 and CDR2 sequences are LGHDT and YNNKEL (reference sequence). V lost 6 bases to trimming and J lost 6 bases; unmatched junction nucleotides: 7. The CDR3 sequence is CASSTRGGDGYTF. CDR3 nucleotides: TGTGCCAGCAGTACCAGGGGGGGGGATGGCTACACCTTC.

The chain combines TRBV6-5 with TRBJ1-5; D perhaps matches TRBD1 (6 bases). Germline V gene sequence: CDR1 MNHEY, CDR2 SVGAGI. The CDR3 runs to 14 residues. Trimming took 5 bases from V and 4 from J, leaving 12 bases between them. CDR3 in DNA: TGTGCCAGCAGTCGTGGGGGCTGGAATCAGCCCCAGCATTTT. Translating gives CASSRGGWNQPQHF.

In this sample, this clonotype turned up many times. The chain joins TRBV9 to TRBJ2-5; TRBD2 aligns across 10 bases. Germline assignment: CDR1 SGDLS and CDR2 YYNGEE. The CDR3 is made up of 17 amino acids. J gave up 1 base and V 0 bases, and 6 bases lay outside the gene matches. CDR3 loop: CASSVAASGGPQETQYF. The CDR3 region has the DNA TGTGCCAGCAGCGTAGCGGCTAGCGGGGGCCCCCAAGAGACCCAGTACTTC.

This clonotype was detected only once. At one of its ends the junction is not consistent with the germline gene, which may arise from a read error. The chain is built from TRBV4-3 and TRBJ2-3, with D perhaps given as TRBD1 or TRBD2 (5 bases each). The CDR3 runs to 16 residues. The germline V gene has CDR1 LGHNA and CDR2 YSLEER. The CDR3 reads CAGSQDQGPSTDTQYF. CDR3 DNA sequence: TGCGCCGGCAGCCAAGATCAGGGACCCAGCACAGATACGCAGTATTTT.

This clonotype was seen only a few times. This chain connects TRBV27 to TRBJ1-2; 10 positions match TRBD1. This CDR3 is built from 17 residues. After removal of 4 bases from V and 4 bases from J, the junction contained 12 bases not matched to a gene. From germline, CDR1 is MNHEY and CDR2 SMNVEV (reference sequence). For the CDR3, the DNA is TGTGCCAGCAGTTCGACAGGGGGCTCGGGGTTTGTCTATGGCTACACCTTC. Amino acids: CASSSTGGSGFVYGYTF.

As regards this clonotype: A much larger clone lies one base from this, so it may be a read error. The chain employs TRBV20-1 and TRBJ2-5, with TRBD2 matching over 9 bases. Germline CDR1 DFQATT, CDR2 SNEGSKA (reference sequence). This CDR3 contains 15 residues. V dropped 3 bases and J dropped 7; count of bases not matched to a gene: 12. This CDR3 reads CSASPIAGAEGTQYF. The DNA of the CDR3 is TGCAGTGCTAGTCCCATAGCGGGGGCGGAGGGGACCCAGTACTTC.

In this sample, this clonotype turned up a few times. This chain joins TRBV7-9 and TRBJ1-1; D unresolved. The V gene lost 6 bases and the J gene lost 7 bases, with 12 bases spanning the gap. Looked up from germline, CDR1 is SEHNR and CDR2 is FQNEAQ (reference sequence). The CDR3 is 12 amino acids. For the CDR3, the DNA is TGTGCCAGCAGGGGGATCGACGTTGAAGCTTTCTTT. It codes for CASRGIDVEAFF.

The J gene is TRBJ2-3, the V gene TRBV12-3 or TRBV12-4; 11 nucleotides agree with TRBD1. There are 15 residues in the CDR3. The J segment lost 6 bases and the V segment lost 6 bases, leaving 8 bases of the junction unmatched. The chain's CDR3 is CASRLGTGGADTQYF. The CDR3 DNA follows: TGTGCCAGCAGGCTCGGGACAGGGGGAGCCGATACGCAGTATTTT.